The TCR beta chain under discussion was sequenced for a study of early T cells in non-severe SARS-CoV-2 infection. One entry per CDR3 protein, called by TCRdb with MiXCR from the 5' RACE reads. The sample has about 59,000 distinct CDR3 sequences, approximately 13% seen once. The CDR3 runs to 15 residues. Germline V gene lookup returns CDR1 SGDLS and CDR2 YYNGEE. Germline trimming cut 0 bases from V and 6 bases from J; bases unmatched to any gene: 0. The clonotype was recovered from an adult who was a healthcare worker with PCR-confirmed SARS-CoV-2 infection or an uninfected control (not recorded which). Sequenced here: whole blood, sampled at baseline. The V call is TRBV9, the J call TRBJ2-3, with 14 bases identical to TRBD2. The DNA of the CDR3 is TGTGCCAGCAGCGTAGGGACTAGCGGGGGGGATACGCAGTATTTT. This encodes CASSVGTSGGDTQYF.